The 9 T cell receptor beta chains presented below share a single source sample, sequenced in a study of T cell repertoires and leukemia-associated antigens. These receptors have no known antigen. Via MiXCR, TCRdb re-called the 5' RACE reads, giving one row per CDR3 protein. The data contain approximately 9,300 distinct CDR3 sequences, less than 55% of them singletons. The sample taken for sequencing was CD3+ T cells sorted from blood and cultured. Every receptor here comes from a female donor in good health.

CDR3 nucleotide sequence: TGTGCCACCAGCAGGAGGGGGCTAACCCCGGGTGGGGAGACCCAGTACTTC. Translating it yields CATSRRGLTPGGETQYF. V and J are TRBV15 and TRBJ2-5, with 7 bases identical to TRBD1. With V trimmed by 3 bases and J by 5 bases, 15 bases remained unmatched. This CDR3 is built from 17 residues. Germline-derived CDR1 and CDR2 are LNHNV and YYDKDF (reference sequence).

The rearrangement links TRBV5-1 to TRBJ2-1, with D possibly TRBD2 on 6 matching bases. Germline assignment: CDR1 SGHRS and CDR2 YFSETQ. V lost 0 bases and J lost 6, with 10 bases in between. CDR3 length: 14 amino acids. The CDR3 reads CASSLDGSGNEQFF. The CDR3 bases are TGCGCCAGCAGCTTGGACGGGAGTGGCAATGAGCAGTTCTTC.

This clonotype was detected many times. CDR3 DNA: TGTGCCAGCAGTTTAGCAACCTACAATGAGCAGTTCTTC. Translation gives CASSLATYNEQFF. The chain recombines TRBV12-3 or TRBV12-4 with TRBJ2-1, with D unresolved. The CDR3 is 13 amino acids. With 0 bases removed from V and 2 bases from J, the gap between germline ends came to 2 bases.

This chain joins TRBV5-4 and TRBJ2-5, with TRBD1 matching 8 bases. CDR1 is SGHNT, CDR2 YYREEE, per germline (reference sequence). V lost 1 base and J lost 4; bases outside the gene matches: 6. The CDR3 loop spans 15 amino acids. CDR3 sequence reads: CASSLWGQASETQYF. In nucleotides, the CDR3 is TGTGCCAGCAGCTTGTGGGGACAGGCTTCAGAGACCCAGTACTTC.

The chain carries TRBV5-1 and TRBJ1-3, with D maybe TRBD1 (6 bases). V was pared by 4 bases and J by 0 bases, with 17 bases between. Germline loops: CDR1 SGHRS, CDR2 YFSETQ. The CDR3 runs 17 residues. CDR3 sequence reads: CASSLDRSPSSGNTIYF. CDR3 nucleotides: TGCGCCAGCAGCCTTGACAGGTCTCCCAGCTCTGGAAACACCATATATTTT.

This clonotype is deemed medium-sized. V and J are TRBV3-1 and TRBJ2-1; D not resolved. CDR3 length: 12 residues. In germline, CDR1 is LGHDT, CDR2 YNNKEL (reference sequence). Trimming left V 0 bases short and J 12 bases short, with 9 bases between. The CDR3 region has the DNA TGTGCCAGCAGCCAAGAAAGGCGAGGGCAGTTCTTC. Translated: CASSQERRGQFF.

This clonotype was counted many times. J is TRBJ2-1 and V is TRBV4-2; D tentatively fits TRBD1 or TRBD2 (6 bases each). CDR1 is LGHNA, CDR2 YNFKEQ, per germline. V lost 0 bases to trimming and J lost 2 bases, with 17 bases between them. The CDR3 contains 18 residues. The CDR3 DNA sequence: TGTGCCAGCAGCCAAGATCACAGGGCGGGGAATACCTACAATGAGCAGTTCTTC. It specifies CASSQDHRAGNTYNEQFF.

This clonotype appeared a single time. The chain employs TRBV7-9 and TRBJ2-7, with 9 bases aligning to TRBD2. CDR3 size: 15 residues. In germline, CDR1 is SEHNR, CDR2 FQNEAQ (reference sequence). Losses at the gene ends were 0 bases for V and 4 bases for J; bases not matched to a gene: 4. CDR3 in amino acids: CASSLAEREAYEQYF. The CDR3 DNA reads TGTGCCAGCAGCTTAGCGGAGCGGGAGGCATACGAGCAGTACTTC.

Of note for this clonotype: Mismatch with germline at one junction end may stem from a read error. This chain joins TRBV12-3 or TRBV12-4 and TRBJ2-3, with D unresolved. The CDR3 has 12 amino acids. CDR3 in DNA: TGTGCCGGCAGTTTCGGAGCAGATACGCAGTATTTT. Its translation: CAGSFGADTQYF.